This T cell receptor (beta chain) is from a study of T cells after yellow fever vaccination. About the study: The fractions with low cell numbers were processed using SMART-Seq v4 Ultra Low Input.

Study results and caveats: Repertoires sorted by FACS could include abundant clonotypes that are contaminants from the bulk population.

Worth noting for this clonotype: Its antigen is still unknown.

This CDR3 region has 14 residues. V was cut by 4 bases and J by 1 base, with 11 bases left in between. Germline values: CDR1 KGHSH, CDR2 LQKENI. Synthesis of TCR cDNA relied on 5'RACE template switching, which attached a universal primer site and UMIs. One entry per CDR3 protein, called by TCRdb with MiXCR from the 5' RACE reads. Among fewer than 150,000 distinct CDR3 sequences, around 7.7% were seen once, and the ten largest hold roughly 0.71%. The sequence derives from a man younger than 40 who received the YFV17D yellow fever vaccine. Here the sequenced sample was CD4+ T cells sorted from PBMCs, taken 5 days after the yellow fever booster vaccination. The chain employs TRBV18 and TRBJ2-7, with D perhaps given as TRBD1 or TRBD2 (5 bases each). The CDR3: CASSLPGQSYEQYF. The CDR3 DNA reads TGTGCCAGCTCACTTCCGGGGCAATCCTACGAGCAGTACTTC.